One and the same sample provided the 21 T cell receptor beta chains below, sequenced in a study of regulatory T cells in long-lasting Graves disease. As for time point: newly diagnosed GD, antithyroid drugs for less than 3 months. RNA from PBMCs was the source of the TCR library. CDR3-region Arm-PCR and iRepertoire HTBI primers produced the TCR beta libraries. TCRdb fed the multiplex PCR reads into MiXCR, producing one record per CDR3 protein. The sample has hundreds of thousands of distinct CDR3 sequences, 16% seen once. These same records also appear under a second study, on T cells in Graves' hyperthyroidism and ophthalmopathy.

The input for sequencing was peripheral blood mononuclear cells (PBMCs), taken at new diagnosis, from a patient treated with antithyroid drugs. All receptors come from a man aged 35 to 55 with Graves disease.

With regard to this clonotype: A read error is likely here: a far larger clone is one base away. CDR3 amino acids: CASSPPSEDAQYF. The CDR3 DNA is TGTGCCAGCTCACCACCTTCTGAGGATGCGCAGTATTTT. V usage is TRBV18 and J usage is TRBJ2-1; D unclear. The J call may be wrong; the DNA end is better matched by TRBJ2-3. CDR3 length: 13 amino acids. The germline gives CDR1 KGHSH, CDR2 LQKENI.

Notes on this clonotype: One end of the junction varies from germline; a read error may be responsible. The chain's CDR3 is CTSSQAPDRRNEKLFF. Written as DNA, the CDR3 is TGCACCAGCAGCCAAGCCCCAGACCGCCGGAATGAAAAACTGTTTTTT. The V call is TRBV4-1, the J call TRBJ1-4; no definite D call. Germline V gives CDR1 MGHRA, CDR2 YSYEKL. The CDR3 sequence is 16 residues long.

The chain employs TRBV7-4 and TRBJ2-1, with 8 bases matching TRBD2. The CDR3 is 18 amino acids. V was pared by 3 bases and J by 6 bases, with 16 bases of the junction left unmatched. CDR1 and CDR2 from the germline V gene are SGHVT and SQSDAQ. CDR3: CASSLLSGGGPDFNEQFF. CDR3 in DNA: TGTGCCAGCAGCTTGCTCTCGGGGGGGGGGCCAGATTTCAATGAGCAGTTCTTC.

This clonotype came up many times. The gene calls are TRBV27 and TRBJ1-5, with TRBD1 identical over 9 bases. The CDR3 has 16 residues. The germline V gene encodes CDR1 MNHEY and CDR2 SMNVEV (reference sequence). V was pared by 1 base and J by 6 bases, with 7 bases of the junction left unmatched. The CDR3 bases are TGTGCCAGCAGTTTATTCGGGACAGGGAACGGTCAGCCCCAGCATTTT. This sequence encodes CASSLFGTGNGQPQHF.

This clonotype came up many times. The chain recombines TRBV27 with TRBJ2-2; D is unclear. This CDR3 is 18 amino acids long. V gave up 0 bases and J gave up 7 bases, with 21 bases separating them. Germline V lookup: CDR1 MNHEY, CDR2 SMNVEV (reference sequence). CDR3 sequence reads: CASSLSRPFGERVGELFF. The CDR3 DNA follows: TGTGCCAGCAGTTTATCGCGTCCGTTTGGGGAAAGGGTCGGGGAGCTGTTTTTT.

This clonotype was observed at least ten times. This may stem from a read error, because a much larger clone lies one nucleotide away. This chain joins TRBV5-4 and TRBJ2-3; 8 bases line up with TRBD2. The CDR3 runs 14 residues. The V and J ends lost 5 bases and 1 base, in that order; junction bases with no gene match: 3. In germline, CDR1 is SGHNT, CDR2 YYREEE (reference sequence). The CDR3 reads CASRSGLGTDTQYF. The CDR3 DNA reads TGTGCCAGCAGATCGGGACTAGGCACAGATACGCAGTATTTT.

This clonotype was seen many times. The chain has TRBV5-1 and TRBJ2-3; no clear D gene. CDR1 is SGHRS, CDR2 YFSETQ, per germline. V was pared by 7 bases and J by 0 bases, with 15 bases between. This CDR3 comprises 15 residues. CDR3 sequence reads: CASYDTPFSTDTQYF. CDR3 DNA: TGCGCCAGCTATGATACACCTTTTAGCACAGATACGCAGTATTTT.

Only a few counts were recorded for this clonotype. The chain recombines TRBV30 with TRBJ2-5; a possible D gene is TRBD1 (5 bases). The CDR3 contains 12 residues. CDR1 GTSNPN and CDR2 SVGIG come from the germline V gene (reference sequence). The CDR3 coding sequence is TGTGCATGCCAAGGGGATCAAGAGACCCAGTACTTC. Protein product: CACQGDQETQYF.

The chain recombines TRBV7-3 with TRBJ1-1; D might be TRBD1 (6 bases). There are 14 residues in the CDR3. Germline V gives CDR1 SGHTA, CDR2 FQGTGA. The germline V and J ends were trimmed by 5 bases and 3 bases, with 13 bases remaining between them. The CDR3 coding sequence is TGTGCCAGCAGCCTACAGGGCGAGGACACTGAAGCTTTCTTT. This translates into CASSLQGEDTEAFF.

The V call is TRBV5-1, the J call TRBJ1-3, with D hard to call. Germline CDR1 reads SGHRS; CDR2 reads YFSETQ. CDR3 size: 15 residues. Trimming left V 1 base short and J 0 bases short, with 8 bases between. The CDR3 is CASSLQPVSGNTIYF. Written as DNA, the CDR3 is TGCGCCAGCAGCTTGCAACCCGTCTCTGGAAACACCATATATTTT. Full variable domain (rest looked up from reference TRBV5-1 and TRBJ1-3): KAGVTQTPRYLIKTRGQQVTLSCSPISGHRSVSWYQQTPGQGLQFLFEYFSETQRNKGNFPGRFSGRQFSNSRSEMNVSTLELGDSALYLCASSLQPVSGNTIYFGEGSWLTVV.

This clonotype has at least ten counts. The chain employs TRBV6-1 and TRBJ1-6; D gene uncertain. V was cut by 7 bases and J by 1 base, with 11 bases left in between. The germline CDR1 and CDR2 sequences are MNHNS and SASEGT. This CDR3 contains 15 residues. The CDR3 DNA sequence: TGTGCCAGCAACCCCGTCGGGTCCTATAATTCACCCCTCCACTTT. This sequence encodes CASNPVGSYNSPLHF.

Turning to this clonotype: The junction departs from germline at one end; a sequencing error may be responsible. This CDR3 reads CASGLTPRDGELFF. The CDR3 bases are TGTGCCAGCGGCTTGACTCCCAGGGACGGGGAGCTGTTTTTT. The rearrangement links TRBV5-4 to TRBJ2-2; D may be TRBD1 (5 bases). The CDR3 sequence is 14 residues long. Germline CDR1 and CDR2: SGHNT and YYREEE (reference sequence). The full variable domain, with the rest looked up from reference TRBV5-4 and TRBJ2-2, is ETGVTQSPTHLIKTRGQQVTLRCSSQSGHNTVSWYQQALGQGPQFIFQYYREEENGRGNFPPRFSGLQFPNYSSELNVNALELDDSALYLCASGLTPRDGELFFGEGSRLTVL.

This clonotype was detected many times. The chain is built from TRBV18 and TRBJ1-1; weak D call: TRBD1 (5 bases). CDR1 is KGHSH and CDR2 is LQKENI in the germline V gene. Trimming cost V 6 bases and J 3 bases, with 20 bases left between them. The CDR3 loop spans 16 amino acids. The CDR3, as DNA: TGTGCCAGCTCCCCCACCCCTGGGAGGGGCGACACTGAAGCTTTCTTT. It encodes CASSPTPGRGDTEAFF.

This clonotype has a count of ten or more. CDR3 residues: CASRTGDYGYTF. The CDR3 DNA sequence: TGTGCCAGCAGGACAGGGGACTATGGCTACACCTTC. The gene calls are TRBV2 and TRBJ1-2; 8 bases fit TRBD1. The germline CDR1 and CDR2 sequences are SNHLY and FYNNEI. The CDR3 has 12 amino acids. Trimming at V came to 6 bases and at J to 3 bases, leaving 0 bases not matched to a gene.

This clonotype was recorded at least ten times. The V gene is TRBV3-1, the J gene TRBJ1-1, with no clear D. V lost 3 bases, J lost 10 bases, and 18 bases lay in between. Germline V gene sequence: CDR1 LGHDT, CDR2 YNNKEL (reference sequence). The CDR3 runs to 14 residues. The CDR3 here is CASSQGRVGSRAFF. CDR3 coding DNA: TGTGCCAGCAGCCAGGGCCGAGTGGGGAGCAGAGCTTTCTTT.

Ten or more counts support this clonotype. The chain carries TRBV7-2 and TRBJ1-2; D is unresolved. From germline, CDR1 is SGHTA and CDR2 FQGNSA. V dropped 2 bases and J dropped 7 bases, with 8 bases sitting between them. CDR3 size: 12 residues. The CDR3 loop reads CASSLPPGGYTF. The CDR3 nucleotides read TGTGCCAGCAGCTTACCCCCAGGTGGCTACACCTTC.

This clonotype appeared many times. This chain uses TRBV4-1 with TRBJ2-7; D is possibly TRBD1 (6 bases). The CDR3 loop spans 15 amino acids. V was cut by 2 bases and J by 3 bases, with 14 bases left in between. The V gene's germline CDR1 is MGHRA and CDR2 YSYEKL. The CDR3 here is CASSQTSGHRYEQYF. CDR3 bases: TGCGCCAGCAGCCAAACCTCGGGACACCGCTACGAGCAGTACTTC.

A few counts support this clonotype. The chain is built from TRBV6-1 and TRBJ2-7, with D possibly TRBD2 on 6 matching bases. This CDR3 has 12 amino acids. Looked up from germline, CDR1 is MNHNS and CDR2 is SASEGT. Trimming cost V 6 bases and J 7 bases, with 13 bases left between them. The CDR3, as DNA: TGTGCCAGCAGGACGCGCCGGGGGGAGCAGTACTTC. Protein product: CASRTRRGEQYF.

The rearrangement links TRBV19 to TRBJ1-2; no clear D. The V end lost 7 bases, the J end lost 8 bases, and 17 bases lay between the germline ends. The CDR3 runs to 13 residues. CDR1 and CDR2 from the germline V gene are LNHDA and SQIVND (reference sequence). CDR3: CASKAGGRGGYTF. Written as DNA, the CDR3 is TGTGCCAGTAAGGCCGGCGGGCGAGGAGGCTACACCTTC.

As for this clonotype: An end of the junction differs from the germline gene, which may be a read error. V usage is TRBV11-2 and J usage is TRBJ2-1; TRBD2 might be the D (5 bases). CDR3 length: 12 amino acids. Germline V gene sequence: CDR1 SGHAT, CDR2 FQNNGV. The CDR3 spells CTSSLIANEQFF. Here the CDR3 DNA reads TGTACCAGCAGCTTAATAGCGAATGAGCAGTTCTTC.

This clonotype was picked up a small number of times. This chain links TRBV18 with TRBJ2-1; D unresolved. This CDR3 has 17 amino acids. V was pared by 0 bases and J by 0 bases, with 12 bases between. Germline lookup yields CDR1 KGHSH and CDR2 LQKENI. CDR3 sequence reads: CASSPPWPGSSYNEQFF. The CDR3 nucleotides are TGTGCCAGCTCACCACCCTGGCCGGGTAGCTCCTACAATGAGCAGTTCTTC.